This is a list of T cell receptor beta chains from one sample in a study of T-cell memory formation after mild COVID-19. Using its own MiXCR run on the 5' RACE reads, TCRdb lists one record per CDR3 protein. The table lists 500,000 to 650,000 distinct CDR3 sequences, about a fifth of them singletons. The specimen sequenced was PBMCs or a T cell subset sorted from them (not recorded which). The receptors stem from an adult woman who had mild COVID-19 (a few samples of this study predate the infection). Cell type and time point are not known. CDR3s include the opening cysteine and the closing phenylalanine or tryptophan. The D gene is left open where the match is weak. Rows give clone size only sometimes, using once, few, many, or a class for an expanded clone.

J	size	D	length	V	DNA	CDR3
TRBJ1-1	-	-	14	TRBV2	TGTGCCAGCAGAGAGAAGGACATGAACACTGAAGCTTTCTTT	CASREKDMNTEAFF
TRBJ1-4	few	-	16	TRBV6-1	TGTGCCAGCAGTGGATTCTCTGGGGCAACTAATGAAAAACTGTTTTTT	CASSGFSGATNEKLFF
TRBJ2-2	-	-	18	TRBV7-9	TGTGCCGGCAGCTCCATGGAGGGGGGCACTCTGAACACCGGGGAGCTGTTTTTT	CAGSSMEGGTLNTGELFF
TRBJ1-2	many	-	13	TRBV12-3/TRBV12-4	TGTGCCAGCAGTTTACTGATCTACTATGGCTACACCTTC	CASSLLIYYGYTF
TRBJ1-1	-	-	8	TRBV30	TGTGCCGGCGGGCCAGATTTCTTT	CAGGPDFF
TRBJ2-3	-	TRBD2	17	TRBV4-3	TGCGCCAGCAGCGTATCAATAGAGCGGGACTACACAGATACGCAGTATTTT	CASSVSIERDYTDTQYF
TRBJ2-7	-	-	13	TRBV12-3/TRBV12-4	TGTGCCAGCAGTTTACGGCCATCCTACGAGCAGTACTTC	CASSLRPSYEQYF
TRBJ2-2	once	-	11	TRBV6-1	TGTGCCAGCGGCGACACCGGGGAGCTGTTTTTT	CASGDTGELFF
TRBJ2-1	few	-	11	TRBV20-1	TGCAGTGCCTCCCGCCCCGATGAGCAGTTCTTC	CSASRPDEQFF
TRBJ1-2	-	TRBD1	15	TRBV5-5	TGTGCCAGCAGCTTGGGGGACAGGGGTAACTATGGCTACACCTTC	CASSLGDRGNYGYTF
TRBJ2-7	-	-	14	TRBV5-6	TGTGCCAGCAGCGTCCGGGACATTTCCTACGAGCAGTACTTC	CASSVRDISYEQYF
TRBJ2-1	-	TRBD2	15	TRBV5-1	TGCGCCAGCAGCTTTCTAGCGGGGGGCGTGAATGAGCAGTTCTTC	CASSFLAGGVNEQFF
TRBJ2-7	many	TRBD2	18	TRBV5-1	TGCGCCAGCAGCTTGGGGGCTAGCGGAGGACGGACCTCCTACGAGCAGTACTTC	CASSLGASGGRTSYEQYF
TRBJ2-1	many	TRBD2	20	TRBV3-1	TGTGCCAGCAGCTTATGGACTAGCGGGGGCGGAATGACTAGGAGCAATGAGCAGTTCTTC	CASSLWTSGGGMTRSNEQFF
TRBJ1-2	-	-	15	TRBV4-3	TGCGCCAGCAGCCAATTATGGAGAGCTAACTATGGCTACACCTTC	CASSQLWRANYGYTF
TRBJ2-1	-	TRBD2	16	TRBV7-9	TGTGCCAGCAGCTTAGCGCTGTTGTCCCTAGCGGGAGAGCAGTTCTTC	CASSLALLSLAGEQFF
TRBJ1-1	few	-	15	TRBV5-1	TGCGCCAGCAGACTAACCTCCTCTGGATCCACTGAAGCTTTCTTT	CASRLTSSGSTEAFF
TRBJ1-1	few	TRBD1	15	TRBV11-2	TGTGCCAGCAGCTTAGTCTACCCCGGGACAGGGGAAGCTTTCTTT	CASSLVYPGTGEAFF
TRBJ1-4	-	-	14	TRBV4-2	TGTGCCAGCAGCCAAGGGGACAACGGTGAAAAACTGTTTTTT	CASSQGDNGEKLFF
TRBJ1-2	few	-	13	TRBV29-1	TGCAGCGTTGACTTATCGGGGGACTATGGCTACACCTTC	CSVDLSGDYGYTF
TRBJ1-2	-	-	15	TRBV20-1	TGCAGTGCTAGAGATCCGGGGGGGGGCGTCTATGGCTACACCTTC	CSARDPGGGVYGYTF
TRBJ2-5	-	-	13	TRBV3-1	TGTGCCAGCAGCCAAGATGTAGAGACGACCCAGTACTTC	CASSQDVETTQYF
TRBJ2-5	-	TRBD1	15	TRBV2	TGTGCCAGCAGCGCGGACAGGGGGCATCGGGAGACCCAGTACTTC	CASSADRGHRETQYF
TRBJ2-2	-	TRBD2	15	TRBV6-5	TGTGCCAGCAGTTACGTTGCGGGAGCCCCCGGGGAGCTGTTTTTT	CASSYVAGAPGELFF
TRBJ1-1	few	-	16	TRBV18	TGTGCCAGCTCACCACCTGGGCGGAGGGGTGCCACTGAAGCTTTCTTT	CASSPPGRRGATEAFF
TRBJ2-4	-	-	16	TRBV7-8	TGTGCCAGCAGCTTCGGGGGGCTGCGAGCCAAAAACATTCAGTACTTC	CASSFGGLRAKNIQYF
TRBJ2-2	few	TRBD2	14	TRBV29-1	TGCAGCGCGGGGGGACTAGCGGACACCGGGGAGCTGTTTTTT	CSAGGLADTGELFF
TRBJ2-6	-	TRBD1	18	TRBV5-6	TGTGCCAGCACCCAACCGAGGGGACAGCCCTCTGGGGCCAACGTCCTGACTTTC	CASTQPRGQPSGANVLTF
TRBJ1-3	-	-	14	TRBV15	TGTGCCACTCCGAAGACCTTCTCTGGAAACACCATATATTTT	CATPKTFSGNTIYF
TRBJ2-7	few	-	13	TRBV7-3	TGTGCCAGCAGCTTATATTCAGGGGACGAGCAGTACTTC	CASSLYSGDEQYF
TRBJ1-5	many	TRBD1	13	TRBV7-2	TGTGCCAGCAGCGGCAGGGGGGTCGAGCCCCAGCATTTT	CASSGRGVEPQHF
TRBJ1-1	-	-	16	TRBV3-1	TGTGCCAGCAGCCGCCTTTTTGTCAGGGTGAACACTGAAGCTTTCTTT	CASSRLFVRVNTEAFF
TRBJ1-1	-	TRBD1	17	TRBV12-5	TGTGCTAGTGGTTTGGTTAACCTCCGGACAGGGAAAACTGAAGCTTTCTTT	CASGLVNLRTGKTEAFF
TRBJ2-5	-	-	16	TRBV7-7	TGTGCCAGCAGCTTACGGTCGGATATTCTGCAAGAGACCCAGTACTTC	CASSLRSDILQETQYF
TRBJ2-2	few	TRBD2	14	TRBV20-1	TGCAGTGCTCCGACTAGCGGGAACACCGGGGAGCTGTTTTTT	CSAPTSGNTGELFF
TRBJ2-7	-	TRBD1	12	TRBV29-1	TGCAGCGTTGCCGTCCAGGGGGCCCAGCAGTACTTC	CSVAVQGAQQYF
TRBJ1-6	few	-	17	TRBV11-2	TGTGCCAGCAGCCGCACGGACAGAGTCTACTATAATTCACCCCTCCACTTT	CASSRTDRVYYNSPLHF
TRBJ1-5	many	-	16	TRBV27	TGTGCCAGCAGTCCATCAGGACATTTTAGCAATCAGCCCCAGCATTTT	CASSPSGHFSNQPQHF
TRBJ2-7	-	-	13	TRBV5-1	TGCGCCAGTACAGGCCTCGGTTCTTTTTTTCTGCACTTC	CASTGLGSFFLHF
TRBJ2-1	-	TRBD2	17	TRBV7-6	TGTGCCAGCAGCTCCGTGACTAGCGGGGGGTTCTACAATGAGCAGTTCTTC	CASSSVTSGGFYNEQFF
TRBJ2-4	-	-	17	TRBV28	TGTGCCAGCAGTCCCTCAGGGCAGGGTGAGGCCAAAAACATTCAGTACTTC	CASSPSGQGEAKNIQYF
TRBJ2-7	-	TRBD1	15	TRBV6-5	TGTGCCAGCAGCCCCTCGGGACAGGGTCGCTACGAGCAGTACTTC	CASSPSGQGRYEQYF
TRBJ2-4	many	-	15	TRBV7-2	TGTGCCAGCAGCCCCAGGGGACTAGCCAAAAACATTCAGTACTTC	CASSPRGLAKNIQYF
TRBJ1-5	-	-	13	TRBV30	TGTGCCTGGAGGGGACTCTCGGGAGGGGCCCAGCATTTT	CAWRGLSGGAQHF
TRBJ1-4	few	TRBD1	14	TRBV20-1	TGCAGTGCTAGAGGTCGACAGGGGGGTGAAAAACTGTTTTTT	CSARGRQGGEKLFF
TRBJ1-2	-	-	15	TRBV4-2	TGTGCCAGCAGCCCGACTCCAGGAAATAACTATGGCTACACCTTC	CASSPTPGNNYGYTF
TRBJ1-2	few	TRBD1	15	TRBV9	TGTGCCAGCAGCCCTCTTGGGACAGGGGGCTATGGCTACACCTTC	CASSPLGTGGYGYTF
TRBJ2-3	-	TRBD2	16	TRBV6-2/TRBV6-3	TGTGCCAGCAGTGGGACTAGCGCTACTAGCACAGATACGCAGTATTTT	CASSGTSATSTDTQYF
TRBJ2-7	many	TRBD1	15	TRBV12-3/TRBV12-4	TGTGCCAGCAGTTCTCGACAGGGGGCGCGGGTCGAGCAGTACTTC	CASSSRQGARVEQYF
TRBJ2-1	-	-	12	TRBV6-2/TRBV6-3	TGTGCCAGCAAGGGGGGACACAATGAGCAGTTCTTC	CASKGGHNEQFF
TRBJ2-7	-	-	13	TRBV2	TGTGCCAGCACCTCCGCCAGGGACTACGAGCAGTACTTC	CASTSARDYEQYF
TRBJ2-7	-	TRBD1	13	TRBV20-1	TGCAGTGCTAGAGGGGACAGCTCCTACGAGCAGTACTTC	CSARGDSSYEQYF
TRBJ2-7	-	-	12	TRBV5-1	TGCGCCAGCAGCCCCGGACTCCACGAGCAGTACTTC	CASSPGLHEQYF
TRBJ1-5	-	TRBD1	13	TRBV12-3/TRBV12-4	TGTGCCAGCAGTTCACAGGGGGCTAGGGCCCAGCATTTT	CASSSQGARAQHF
TRBJ1-5	few	-	15	TRBV7-8	TGTGCCAGCAGCTTAGCGGCCACAAGCAATCAGCCCCAGCATTTT	CASSLAATSNQPQHF